A single sample is the source of the 13 T cell receptor beta chains below, sequenced in a study of T-cell reconstitution after alpha-beta-depleted transplantation in children (dated by TCRdb to the mid-2010s). Sample treatment or condition, as interpreted from the label and publication: allogeneic hematopoietic cell transplantation with graft depleted of TCRalphabeta T cells and CD19 B cells. To prepare the library, PCR was applied. The data were produced on an Illumina HiSeq 2500. TCR library preparation used molecular barcoding, with unique molecular identifiers applied to normalize quantification of the TCRbeta repertoire. TCRdb took the public reads, trimmed them with fastp at Q25, ran MiXCR for clone calling and kept in-frame beta chains. Rows matching on CDR3 protein sequence are summarized as one entry with the most common DNA and genes. Recorded for this sample are about 110,000 distinct CDR3 sequences; approximately 6.9% of them occurred a single time. Of the sample, 20% to 25% falls within the top ten clones.

The input for sequencing was PBMCs, mostly from graft donor cells, taken 360 days after TCRalphabeta/CD19-depleted stem cell transplant. The receptors stem from a male patient aged 2-15 years who had a stem cell transplant for acute lymphoblastic leukemia, so the T cells may come from the graft donor.

This clonotype was observed many times. The rearrangement links TRBV27 to TRBJ2-7; no firm D call. The CDR3 consists of 13 residues. Trimming removed 2 bases at V and 3 bases at J, with 8 bases between. Per germline, CDR1 MNHEY and CDR2 SMNVEV (reference sequence). CDR3: CASSLGPHYEQYF. CDR3 sequence (DNA): TGTGCCAGCAGTTTAGGACCCCACTACGAGCAGTACTTC.

This clonotype was seen ten or more times. J is TRBJ2-1 and V is TRBV7-6; D unclear. Germline V gives CDR1 SGHVS, CDR2 FNYEAQ. The CDR3 consists of 13 residues. Trimming stripped 4 bases from V and 5 bases from J, with 9 bases between. Here the CDR3 reads CASSWARDNEQFF. The CDR3 nucleotides are TGTGCCAGCAGCTGGGCCAGAGACAATGAGCAGTTCTTC.

Many counts were recorded for this clonotype. The chain is built from TRBV20-1 and TRBJ2-2; D uncertain. The CDR3 totals 13 residues. Germline V lookup: CDR1 DFQATT, CDR2 SNEGSKA (reference sequence). Trimming removed 6 bases from V and 0 bases from J, with 8 bases in between. The CDR3 spells CSARPTNTGELFF. CDR3 in DNA: TGCAGTGCCAGACCCACGAACACCGGGGAGCTGTTTTTT.

This clonotype was detected many times. CDR3 in DNA: TGTGCCAGCAGCGTAGCCAGGCTTAGGCACGAGCAGTACTTC. Amino acid sequence: CASSVARLRHEQYF. This chain uses TRBV9 with TRBJ2-7; no definite D call. The CDR3 length is 14 residues. Germline CDR1 and CDR2: SGDLS and YYNGEE. V was shortened by 0 bases and J by 5 bases, with 12 bases between the two germline ends.

This clonotype was detected many times. The chain couples TRBV5-1 to TRBJ2-1; 10 bases fit TRBD2. V was clipped by 1 base and J by 6 bases; unmatched bases: 4. CDR3 length: 15 amino acids. Per germline, CDR1 SGHRS and CDR2 YFSETQ. CDR3 in amino acids: CASSLWPSGGNEQFF. CDR3 DNA sequence: TGCGCCAGCAGCTTGTGGCCTAGCGGGGGCAATGAGCAGTTCTTC.

This clonotype was observed a few times. The V and J genes are TRBV9 and TRBJ1-1, with D maybe TRBD1 (5 bases). The CDR3 consists of 16 residues. Looked up from germline, CDR1 is SGDLS and CDR2 is YYNGEE. The V gene lost 3 bases and the J gene lost 4 bases, with 19 bases spanning the gap. CDR3 sequence reads: CASSAPAWGGSTEAFF. The CDR3 nucleotides read TGTGCCAGCAGCGCCCCGGCCTGGGGGGGGAGCACTGAAGCTTTCTTT.

This clonotype has a handful of counts. V gene TRBV11-2 combines with J gene TRBJ2-7; 8 bases line up with TRBD1. From germline, CDR1 is SGHAT and CDR2 FQNNGV. This CDR3 spans 17 amino acids. V lost 1 base, J lost 4 bases, and 12 bases stayed unmatched. The CDR3 spells CASSLGARQGPFYEQYF. The CDR3 nucleotides are TGTGCCAGCAGCTTAGGGGCCCGACAGGGGCCTTTTTACGAGCAGTACTTC. Drawing the rest from reference TRBV11-2 and TRBJ2-7, the complete variable domain is EAGVAQSPRYKIIEKRQSVAFWCNPISGHATLYWYQQILGQGPKLLIQFQNNGVVDDSQLPKDRFSAERLKGVDSTLKIQPAKLEDSAVYLCASSLGARQGPFYEQYFGPGTRLTVT.

The sample holds a few counts of this clonotype. The gene calls are TRBV7-8 and TRBJ2-1; D might be TRBD2 (7 bases). V gave up 4 bases and J gave up 2 bases, with 12 bases separating them. The CDR3 is 15 residues long. Germline V gene lookup returns CDR1 SGHVS and CDR2 FQNEAQ. Here the CDR3 reads CASSSRGAAYNEQFF. The CDR3 DNA is TGTGCCAGCAGCTCACGGGGGGCGGCCTACAATGAGCAGTTCTTC.

The table lists this clonotype with many counts. This chain links TRBV28 with TRBJ1-3; tentatively, D is TRBD1 (5 bases). CDR3 length equals 14 residues. Trimming pared 6 bases from V and 3 bases from J, leaving 12 bases between. Germline V gene sequence: CDR1 MDHEN, CDR2 SYDVKM. DNA for the CDR3: TGTGCCAGCAGCGCCCCGGGGGGTGGAAACACCATATATTTT. It specifies CASSAPGGGNTIYF.

This clonotype was detected many times. The J gene is TRBJ2-3, the V gene TRBV2; 12 bases map to TRBD2. The CDR3 spans 17 residues. V gave up 7 bases and J gave up 0 bases; unmatched junction bases: 8. Germline CDR1 and CDR2: SNHLY and FYNNEI. DNA of the CDR3: TGTGCCAGCAATTGTCTAGCGGGGGGGCGGAGCACAGATACGCAGTATTTT. The encoded protein is CASNCLAGGRSTDTQYF.

A few counts support this clonotype. The chain joins TRBV6-6 to TRBJ2-3; D is undetermined. V lost 6 bases and J 4 bases, leaving 11 bases between the germline ends. This CDR3 region has 13 residues. Germline CDR1 is MNHNY and CDR2 is SVGAGI (reference sequence). The CDR3 coding sequence is TGTGCCAGCAGCCTCCCCCCTTCAGATACGCAGTATTTT. Translated, it gives CASSLPPSDTQYF.

This chain joins TRBV28 and TRBJ2-3; 9 bases line up with TRBD1. This CDR3 has 16 amino acids. Germline assignment: CDR1 MDHEN and CDR2 SYDVKM. V gave up 6 bases and J gave up 4 bases; unmatched junction bases: 11. The CDR3 coding sequence is TGTGCCAGCAGCCTACTCCGGGACAGGGTCTCAGATACGCAGTATTTT. Translating it yields CASSLLRDRVSDTQYF.

The table lists this clonotype with many counts. This chain joins TRBV9 and TRBJ2-1; no definite D call. There are 12 residues in the CDR3. Trimming stripped 3 bases from V and 2 bases from J, with 3 bases between. CDR1 and CDR2 from the germline V gene are SGDLS and YYNGEE. The CDR3 reads CASSGAYNEQFF. DNA of the CDR3: TGTGCCAGCAGCGGGGCCTACAATGAGCAGTTCTTC.